One and the same sample provided the 10 T cell receptor beta chains below, sequenced in a study of shared clonotypes between healthy human individuals. Here immunoSEQ multiplex PCR was the method, and the copy in TCRdb shows in-frame clones only, minus some. The sample shows hundreds of thousands of clones, around 78% of them seen only once. The sequencing input was PBMCs. The source is a woman between 40 and 50 years old in good health. Some clones in this sample may be carry-over from other donors' samples.

J is TRBJ2-7 and V is TRBV30, with D possibly matching TRBD2 (5 bases). V was cut by 3 bases and J by 2 bases, with 17 bases left in between. Germline assignment: CDR1 GTSNPN and CDR2 SVGIG (reference sequence). This CDR3 region has 15 residues. The CDR3 loop reads CAWSDIAAGAYEQYF. In DNA form, the CDR3 reads TGTGCCTGGAGCGACATCGCGGCGGGTGCCTACGAGCAGTACTTC.

The chain recombines TRBV5-1 with TRBJ2-3; the D is unclear. The CDR3 covers 12 residues. Trimming removed 4 bases at V and 2 bases at J, with 5 bases between. Germline values: CDR1 SGHRS, CDR2 YFSETQ. The CDR3 region is CASSTTTDTQYF. The CDR3 DNA follows: TGCGCCAGCAGCACGACCACAGATACGCAGTATTTT.

This chain uses TRBV7-9 with TRBJ1-2; 7 bases are a match to TRBD1. V was clipped by 2 bases and J by 3 bases; unmatched bases: 3. The CDR3 is 14 amino acids. Looked up from germline, CDR1 is SEHNR and CDR2 is FQNEAQ (reference sequence). Here the CDR3 reads CASSLTGTDYGYTF. The CDR3 DNA reads as TGTGCCAGCAGCTTAACCGGGACAGACTATGGCTACACCTTC.

This chain uses TRBV7-9 with TRBJ2-5, with no clear D. Germline CDR1 and CDR2: SEHNR and FQNEAQ (reference sequence). V lost 6 bases, J lost 5 bases, and 13 bases lay in between. This CDR3 has 13 amino acids. The CDR3 bases are TGTGCCAGCAGTCATGTGGGTGGGGAGACCCAGTACTTC. This codes for CASSHVGGETQYF.

This rearrangement joins TRBV28 to TRBJ2-1, with 8 bases matching TRBD1. With 7 bases clipped from V and 4 bases from J, the junction kept 9 bases outside the gene matches. Germline CDR1 is MDHEN and CDR2 is SYDVKM. The CDR3 extends over 15 amino acids. The CDR3 bases are TGTGCCAGCACCGCGACAGGGGCCCAGTACAATGAGCAGTTCTTC. Translation: CASTATGAQYNEQFF.

CDR3 DNA: TGTGCCAGCAGCTTGGCGGATTACACAGATACGCAGTATTTT. Protein product: CASSLADYTDTQYF. This chain links TRBV7-9 with TRBJ2-3; no definite D call. CDR1 and CDR2 (germline): SEHNR, FQNEAQ (reference sequence). The CDR3 is 14 residues long. The V end was cut by 3 bases, the J end by 2 bases, with 9 bases between.

The chain links TRBV6-5 to TRBJ2-1; D may be TRBD2 (6 bases). The length of the CDR3 is 15 residues. Trimming took off 6 bases at V and 2 bases at J, with 14 bases between the two ends. Germline loops: CDR1 MNHEY, CDR2 SVGAGI. The chain's CDR3 is CASSTEGFTYNEQFF. DNA of the CDR3: TGTGCCAGCAGCACGGAGGGGTTTACCTACAATGAGCAGTTCTTC.

In nucleotides, the CDR3 is TGTGCCAGCAGCCCCTGGAATATGAACACTGAAGCTTTCTTT. Its translation is CASSPWNMNTEAFF. The chain combines TRBV7-2 with TRBJ1-1; D is unclear. Between the trimmed V and J ends, which lost 5 bases and 0 bases, there was a span of 10 bases. CDR3 length: 14 amino acids. The germline V gene has CDR1 SGHTA and CDR2 FQGNSA.

This clone has only one observation. This chain joins TRBV6-6 and TRBJ2-5; possibly TRBD1 for D (6 bases). The J call may be wrong; the DNA end is better matched by TRBJ2-7. CDR3 length equals 13 residues. In germline, CDR1 is MNHNY, CDR2 SVGAGI (reference sequence). CDR3 loop: CASRQAGVHEQYF. For the CDR3, the DNA is TGTGCCAGCAGGCAGGCAGGGGTCCACGAGCAGTACTTC.

The chain couples TRBV7-2 to TRBJ2-5; D gene ambiguous. Trimming left V 4 bases short and J 2 bases short, with 11 bases between. The germline V gene encodes CDR1 SGHTA and CDR2 FQGNSA. The CDR3 is 14 residues long. DNA for the CDR3: TGTGCCAGCAGCTCACCCGGGCGACAAGAGACCCAGTACTTC. It encodes CASSSPGRQETQYF.